Below, 2 T cell receptor beta chains from the same sample are listed, as sequenced in a study of T cell responses to AZD1222 COVID-19 vaccine. Produced via immunoSEQ multiplex PCR; TCRdb's table is partial and in-frame only. The sample lists some 120,000 clones; over 80% were seen once. This material consisted of peripheral blood, taken 28 days after the second AZD1222 dose. These TCRs come from an adult who received the AZD1222 COVID-19 vaccine.

The V and J genes are TRBV7-2 and TRBJ2-2, with 10 bases lining up with TRBD2. The trim removed 3 bases at V and 7 bases at J, leaving 2 bases unmatched. CDR1 SGHTA and CDR2 FQGNSA come from the germline V gene. The CDR3 has 14 amino acids. The CDR3: CASSFKREGGELFF. CDR3 nucleotides: TGTGCCAGCAGCTTTAAGCGGGAGGGCGGGGAGCTGTTTTTT. Full variable domain (missing parts from reference TRBV7-2 and TRBJ2-2): GAGVSQSPSNKVTEKGKDVELRCDPISGHTALYWYRQSLGQGLEFLIYFQGNSAPDKSGLPSDRFSAERTGGSVSTLTIQRTQQEDSAVYLCASSFKREGGELFFGEGSRLTVL.

The CDR3, as DNA: TGTGCCAGCGGGCTCGTACTGAGTGAGACCCAGTACTTC. Protein product: CASGLVLSETQYF. V and J are TRBV2 and TRBJ2-5; D remains unclear. The CDR3 is made up of 13 amino acids. The V end was cut by 8 bases, the J end by 5 bases, with 15 bases between. Germline CDR1 reads SNHLY; CDR2 reads FYNNEI.